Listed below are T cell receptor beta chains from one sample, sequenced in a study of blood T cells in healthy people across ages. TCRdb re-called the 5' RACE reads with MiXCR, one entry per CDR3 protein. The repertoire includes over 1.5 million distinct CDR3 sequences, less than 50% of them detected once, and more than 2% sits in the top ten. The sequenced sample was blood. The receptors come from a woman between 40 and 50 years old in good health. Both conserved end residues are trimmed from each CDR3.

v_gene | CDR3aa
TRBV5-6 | ASTIGAGLEKLF
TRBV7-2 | ASSFERDEDGEKLF
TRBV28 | ASSSGTEAKNIQY
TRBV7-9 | ASGYGYGYT
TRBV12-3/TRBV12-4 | ASSRGVRRDSPLH
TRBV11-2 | ASSTAASGNIYEQY
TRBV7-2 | ASSGTGTDFSYEQY
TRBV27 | ASSPAGGELNEKLF
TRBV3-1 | ASSQVASGGIYQETQY
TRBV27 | ASSSRKTQY